The next 10 T cell receptor beta chains were all read from a single sample in a study of low-dose radiotherapy and immunotherapy resistance in tumors. Both TCRalpha and TCRbeta chains were reverse transcribed with V-gene-specific primers. For amplifying TCRs, the PCR ran for about 22 cycles with Phusion, which was used together with a constant-region primer and the adapter on the V primers. TCRdb independently ran MiXCR on the reads; one entry per CDR3 protein. The table records roughly 11,000 distinct CDR3 sequences, roughly 60% of them present only once. The receptors derive from a human donor with advanced metastatic prostate, ovarian, gallbladder or colorectal cancer (not recorded which). This table probably holds off-target reads from a library built for another chain.

This CDR3 is CASRTGQQNTGELFF. The CDR3 region has the DNA TGTGCCAGCAGAACGGGACAACAGAACACCGGGGAGCTGTTTTTT. This chain links TRBV6-2 or TRBV6-3 with TRBJ2-2, with a possible D match to TRBD1 (6 bases). The CDR3 extends over 15 amino acids. Trimming stripped 6 bases from V and 1 base from J, with 12 bases between. CDR1 is MNHEY, CDR2 SVGEGT, per germline.

The chain is built from TRBV12-3 or TRBV12-4 and TRBJ2-7, with D perhaps TRBD1 (5 bases). The CDR3 is 12 residues long. V was clipped by 7 bases and J by 7 bases, with 14 bases between them. CDR3 residues: CASTQSRQEQYF. CDR3 DNA sequence: TGTGCCAGCACCCAGTCTCGACAGGAGCAGTACTTC.

J is TRBJ2-4 and V is TRBV23-1; D might be TRBD1 (5 bases). TRBV23-1 counts as an open reading frame of uncertain function. Trimming removed 2 bases from V and 3 bases from J, with 11 bases in between. The CDR3 spans 15 residues. The CDR3 here is CASSQARVGKNIQYF. The CDR3 DNA follows: TGCGCCAGCAGTCAAGCCAGGGTGGGCAAAAACATTCAGTACTTC.

This clonotype was seen a single time. The J gene is TRBJ2-5, the V gene TRBV29-1; no definite D call. The CDR3 has 11 amino acids. Germline CDR1 and CDR2: SQVTM and ANQGSEA. Trimming removed 7 bases from V and 5 bases from J, with 11 bases in between. The CDR3 reads CSAVRLETQYF. The CDR3 DNA reads TGCAGCGCCGTTCGGCTGGAGACCCAGTACTTC.

V and J are TRBV2 and TRBJ1-5; D unclear. The CDR3 sequence is 14 residues long. V dropped 2 bases and J dropped 0 bases, with 5 bases sitting between them. CDR1 is SNHLY, CDR2 FYNNEI, per germline. The CDR3 DNA sequence: TGTGCCAGCAGTGAACAGGTTAGCAATCAGCCCCAGCATTTT. Protein product: CASSEQVSNQPQHF.

The V gene is TRBV5-1, the J gene TRBJ2-1; TRBD1 agrees at 7 bases. Trimming removed 4 bases from V and 4 bases from J; junction bases left unmatched: 2. Germline CDR1 SGHRS, CDR2 YFSETQ. The CDR3 is made up of 13 amino acids. CDR3 in amino acids: CASSRDRYNEQFF. For the CDR3, the DNA is TGCGCCAGCAGCAGGGACAGATACAATGAGCAGTTCTTC.

A single count supports this clonotype. This chain uses TRBV11-3 with TRBJ2-3; tentative D call: TRBD2 (5 bases). The CDR3 contains 14 residues. Germline CDR1 reads SGHNT; CDR2 reads YENEEA. The ends were cut back, 2 bases at V and 4 bases at J, with 10 bases in the middle. The CDR3 spells CASSLRRDADTQYF. CDR3 nucleotide sequence: TGTGCCAGCAGCTTACGACGGGATGCAGATACGCAGTATTTT. The full variable domain, its missing parts supplied by reference TRBV11-3 and TRBJ2-3, is EAGVVQSPRYKIIEKKQPVAFWCNPISGHNTLYWYLQNLGQGPELLIRYENEEAVDDSQLPKDRFSAERLKGVDSTLKIQPAELGDSAVYLCASSLRRDADTQYFGPGTRLTVL.

The V gene is TRBV24-1, the J gene TRBJ2-5; 14 bases align to TRBD2. The CDR3 runs 17 residues. V shed 6 bases and J 1 base; nucleotides not matched to a gene: 6. Germline V gives CDR1 KGHDR, CDR2 SFDVKD. Written as DNA, the CDR3 is TGTGCCACCAGTTCCGGACTAGCGGGAGGCCGCCAAGAGACCCAGTACTTC. It is translated as CATSSGLAGGRQETQYF.

This chain links TRBV6-1 with TRBJ1-2; D unresolved. Trimming cost V 5 bases and J 5 bases, with 15 bases left between them. The CDR3 consists of 14 residues. Germline values: CDR1 MNHNS, CDR2 SASEGT. CDR3 DNA sequence: TGTGCCAGCAGTCCCCATGGTGGAAATTATGGCTACACCTTC. Its protein product is CASSPHGGNYGYTF.

This chain uses TRBV19 with TRBJ2-7, with 10 bases fitting TRBD1. CDR3 size: 16 residues. Trimming took 3 bases from V and 4 from J; bases not matched to a gene: 9. Per the germline V gene, CDR1 is LNHDA and CDR2 is SQIVND (reference sequence). CDR3 in amino acids: CASSIARTGGRYEQYF. The CDR3 coding sequence is TGTGCCAGTAGTATCGCTCGGACAGGGGGACGTTACGAGCAGTACTTC.